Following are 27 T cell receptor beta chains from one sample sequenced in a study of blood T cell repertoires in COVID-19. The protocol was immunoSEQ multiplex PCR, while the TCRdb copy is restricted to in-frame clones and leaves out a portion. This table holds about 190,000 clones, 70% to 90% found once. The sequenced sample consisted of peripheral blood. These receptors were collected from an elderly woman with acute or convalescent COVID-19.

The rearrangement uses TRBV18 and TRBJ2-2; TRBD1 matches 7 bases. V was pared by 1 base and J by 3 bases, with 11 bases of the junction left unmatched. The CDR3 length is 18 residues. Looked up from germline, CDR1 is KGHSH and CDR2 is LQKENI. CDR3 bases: TGTGCCAGCTCACCACGAATCGAGGGGGCCCGGGACACCGGGGAGCTGTTTTTT. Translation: CASSPRIEGARDTGELFF.

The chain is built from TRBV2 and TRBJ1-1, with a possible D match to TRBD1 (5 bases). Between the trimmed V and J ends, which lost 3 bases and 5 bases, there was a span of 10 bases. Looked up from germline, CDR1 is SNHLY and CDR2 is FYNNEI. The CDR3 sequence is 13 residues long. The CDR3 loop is CASSEGGVTEAFF. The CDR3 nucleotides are TGTGCCAGCAGTGAGGGGGGGGTGACTGAAGCTTTCTTT.

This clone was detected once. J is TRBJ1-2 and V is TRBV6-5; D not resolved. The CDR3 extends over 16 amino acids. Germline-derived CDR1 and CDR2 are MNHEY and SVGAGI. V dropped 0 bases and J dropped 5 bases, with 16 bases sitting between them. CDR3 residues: CASSYSYGPTGYGYTF. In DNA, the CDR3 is TGTGCCAGCAGTTACTCGTATGGTCCCACGGGTTATGGCTACACCTTC.

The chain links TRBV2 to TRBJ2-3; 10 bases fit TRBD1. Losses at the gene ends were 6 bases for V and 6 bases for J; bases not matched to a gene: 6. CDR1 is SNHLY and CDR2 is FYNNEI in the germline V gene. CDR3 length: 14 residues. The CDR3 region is CASSQDRGTDTQYF. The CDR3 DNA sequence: TGTGCCAGCAGCCAGGACAGGGGGACGGATACGCAGTATTTT. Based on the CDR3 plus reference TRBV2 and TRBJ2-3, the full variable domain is EPEVTQTPSHQVTQMGQEVILRCVPISNHLYFYWYRQILGQKVEFLVSFYNNEISEKSEIFDDQFSVERPDGSNFTLKIRSTKLEDSAMYFCASSQDRGTDTQYFGPGTRLTVL.

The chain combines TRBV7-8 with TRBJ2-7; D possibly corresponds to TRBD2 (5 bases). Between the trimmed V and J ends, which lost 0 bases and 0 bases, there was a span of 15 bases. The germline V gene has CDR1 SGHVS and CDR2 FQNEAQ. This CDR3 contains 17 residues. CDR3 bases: TGTGCCAGCAGCTTAGCAATAGCGAACCACATCTCCTACGAGCAGTACTTC. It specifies CASSLAIANHISYEQYF.

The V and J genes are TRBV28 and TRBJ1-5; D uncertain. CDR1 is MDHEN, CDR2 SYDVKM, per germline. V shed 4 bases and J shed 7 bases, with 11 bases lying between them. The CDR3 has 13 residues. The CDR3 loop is CASSSRTVQPQHF. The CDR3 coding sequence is TGTGCCAGCAGTTCCCGGACTGTACAGCCCCAGCATTTT.

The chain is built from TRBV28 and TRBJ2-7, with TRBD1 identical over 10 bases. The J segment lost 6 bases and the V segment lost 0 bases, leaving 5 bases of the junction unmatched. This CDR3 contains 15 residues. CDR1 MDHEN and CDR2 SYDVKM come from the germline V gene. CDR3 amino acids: CASSLWGTGEGEQYF. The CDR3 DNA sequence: TGTGCCAGCAGTTTATGGGGGACAGGGGAGGGCGAGCAGTACTTC.

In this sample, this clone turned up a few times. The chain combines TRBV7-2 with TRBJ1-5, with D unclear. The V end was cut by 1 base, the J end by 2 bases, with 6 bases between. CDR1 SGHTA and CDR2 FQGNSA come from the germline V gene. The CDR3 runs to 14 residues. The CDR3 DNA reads TGTGCCAGCAGCTTAGTGAGGGGCAATCAGCCCCAGCATTTT. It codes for CASSLVRGNQPQHF.

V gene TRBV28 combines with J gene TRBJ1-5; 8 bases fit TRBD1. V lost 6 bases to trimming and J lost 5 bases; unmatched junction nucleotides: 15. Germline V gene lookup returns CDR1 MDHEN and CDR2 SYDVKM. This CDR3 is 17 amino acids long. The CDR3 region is CASSLRVTGEFDQPQHF. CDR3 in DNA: TGTGCCAGCAGCCTAAGGGTGACAGGGGAATTCGATCAGCCCCAGCATTTT.

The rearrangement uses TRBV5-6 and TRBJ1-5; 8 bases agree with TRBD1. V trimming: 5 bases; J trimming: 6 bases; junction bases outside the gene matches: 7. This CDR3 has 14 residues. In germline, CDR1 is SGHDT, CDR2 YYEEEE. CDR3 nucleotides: TGTGCCAGCAGATTACAGGGGGAGACTCAGCCCCAGCATTTT. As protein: CASRLQGETQPQHF.

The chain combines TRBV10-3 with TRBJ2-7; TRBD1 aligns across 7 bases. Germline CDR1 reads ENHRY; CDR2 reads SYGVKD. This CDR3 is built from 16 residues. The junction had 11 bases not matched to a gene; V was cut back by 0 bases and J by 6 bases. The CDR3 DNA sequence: TGTGCCATCAGTGAGTCGCGACAGGGAACCTTTGCCGAGCAGTACTTC. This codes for CAISESRQGTFAEQYF.

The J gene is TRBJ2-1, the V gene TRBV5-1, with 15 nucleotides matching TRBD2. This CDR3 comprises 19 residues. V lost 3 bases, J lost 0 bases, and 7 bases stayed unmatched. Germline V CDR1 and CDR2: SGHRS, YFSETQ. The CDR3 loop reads CASSSSGTSGGSSYNEQFF. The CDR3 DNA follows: TGCGCCAGCAGCTCTTCGGGGACTAGCGGGGGGAGCTCCTACAATGAGCAGTTCTTC.

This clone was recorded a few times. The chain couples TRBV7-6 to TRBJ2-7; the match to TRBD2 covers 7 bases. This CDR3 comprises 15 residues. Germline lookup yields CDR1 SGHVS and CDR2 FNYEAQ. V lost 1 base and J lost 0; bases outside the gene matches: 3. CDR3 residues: CASSLGGTTSYEQYF. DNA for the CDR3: TGTGCCAGCAGCTTAGGCGGGACTACCTCCTACGAGCAGTACTTC. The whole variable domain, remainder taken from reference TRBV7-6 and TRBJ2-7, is GAGVSQSPRYKVTKRGQDVALRCDPISGHVSLYWYRQALGQGPEFLTYFNYEAQQDKSGLPNDRFSAERPEGSISTLTIQRTEQRDSAMYRCASSLGGTTSYEQYFGPGTRLTVT.

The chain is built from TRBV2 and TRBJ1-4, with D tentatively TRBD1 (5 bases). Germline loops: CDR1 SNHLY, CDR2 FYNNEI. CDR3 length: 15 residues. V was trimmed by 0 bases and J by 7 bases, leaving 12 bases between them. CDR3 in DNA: TGTGCCAGCAGTGAAGCCCTGGGGCGGGGTGAAAAACTGTTTTTT. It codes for CASSEALGRGEKLFF.

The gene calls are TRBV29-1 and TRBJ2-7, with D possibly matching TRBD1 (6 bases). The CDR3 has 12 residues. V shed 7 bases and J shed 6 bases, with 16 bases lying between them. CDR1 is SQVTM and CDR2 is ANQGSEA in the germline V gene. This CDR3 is CSAGQTSVEQYF. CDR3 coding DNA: TGCAGCGCCGGACAGACATCCGTCGAGCAGTACTTC.

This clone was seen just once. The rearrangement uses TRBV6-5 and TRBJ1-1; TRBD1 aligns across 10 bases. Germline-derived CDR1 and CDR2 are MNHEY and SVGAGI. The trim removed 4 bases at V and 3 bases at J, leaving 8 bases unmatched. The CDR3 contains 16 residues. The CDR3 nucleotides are TGTGCCAGCAGTTCCCTCGGGACAGGGGTTTACACTGAAGCTTTCTTT. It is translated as CASSSLGTGVYTEAFF.

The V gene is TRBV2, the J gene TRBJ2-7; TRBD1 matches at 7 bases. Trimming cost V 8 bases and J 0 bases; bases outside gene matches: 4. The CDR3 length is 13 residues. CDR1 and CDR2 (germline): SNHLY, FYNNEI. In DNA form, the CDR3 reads TGTGCCAGCGACAGGGTGAGCTCCTACGAGCAGTACTTC. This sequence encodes CASDRVSSYEQYF.

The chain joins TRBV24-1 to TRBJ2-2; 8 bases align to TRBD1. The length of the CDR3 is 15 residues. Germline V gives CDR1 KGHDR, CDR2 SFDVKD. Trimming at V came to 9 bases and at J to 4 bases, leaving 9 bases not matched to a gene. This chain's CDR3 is CATSMTGASTGELFF. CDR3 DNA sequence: TGTGCCACCTCCATGACAGGGGCATCCACCGGGGAGCTGTTTTTT.

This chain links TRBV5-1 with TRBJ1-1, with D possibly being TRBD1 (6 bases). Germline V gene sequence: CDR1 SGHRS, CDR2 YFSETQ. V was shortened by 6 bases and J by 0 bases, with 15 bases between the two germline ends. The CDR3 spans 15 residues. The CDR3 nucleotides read TGCGCCAGCAATAACAGGGATAGTATGAACACTGAAGCTTTCTTT. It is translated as CASNNRDSMNTEAFF.

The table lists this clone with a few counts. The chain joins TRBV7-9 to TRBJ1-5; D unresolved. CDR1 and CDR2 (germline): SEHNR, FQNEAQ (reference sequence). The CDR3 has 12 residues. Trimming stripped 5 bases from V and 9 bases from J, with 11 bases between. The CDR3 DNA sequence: TGTGCCAGCAGCCCGATCAGCGGGCCCCAGCATTTT. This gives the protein CASSPISGPQHF.

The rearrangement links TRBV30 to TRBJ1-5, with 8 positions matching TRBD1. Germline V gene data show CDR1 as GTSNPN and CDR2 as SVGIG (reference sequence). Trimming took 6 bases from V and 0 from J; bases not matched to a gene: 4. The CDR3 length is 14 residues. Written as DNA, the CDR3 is TGTGCCTGCCGGGACAGGACTAGCAATCAGCCCCAGCATTTT. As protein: CACRDRTSNQPQHF.

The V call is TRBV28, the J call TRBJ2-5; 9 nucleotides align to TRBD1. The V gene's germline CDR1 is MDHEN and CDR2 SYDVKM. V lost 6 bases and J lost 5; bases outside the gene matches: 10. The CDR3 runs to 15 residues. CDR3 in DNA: TGTGCCAGCAGAGGGACAGGGAGGGGTTGGGAGACCCAGTACTTC. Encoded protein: CASRGTGRGWETQYF.

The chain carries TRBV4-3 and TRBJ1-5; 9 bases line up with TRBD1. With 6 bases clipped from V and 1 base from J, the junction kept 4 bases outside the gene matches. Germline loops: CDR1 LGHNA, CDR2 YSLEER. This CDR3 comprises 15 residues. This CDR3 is CASSRDRVSNQPQHF. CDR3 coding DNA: TGCGCCAGCAGTCGGGACAGGGTGAGCAATCAGCCCCAGCATTTT.

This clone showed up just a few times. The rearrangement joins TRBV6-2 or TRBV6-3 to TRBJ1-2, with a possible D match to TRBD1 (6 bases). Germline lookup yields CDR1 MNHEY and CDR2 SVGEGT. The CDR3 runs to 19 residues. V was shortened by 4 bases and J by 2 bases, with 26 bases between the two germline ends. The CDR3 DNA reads TGTGCCAGCAGTTTCTCCCGTATCACAGGGATAGAGAAGAACTATGGCTACACCTTC. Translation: CASSFSRITGIEKNYGYTF.

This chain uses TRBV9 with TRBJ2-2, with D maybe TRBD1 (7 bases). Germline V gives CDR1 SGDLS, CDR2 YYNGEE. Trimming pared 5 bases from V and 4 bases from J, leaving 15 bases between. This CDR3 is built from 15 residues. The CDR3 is CASRLGGQSTGELFF. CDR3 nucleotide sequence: TGTGCCAGCAGACTCGGGGGACAGAGCACCGGGGAGCTGTTTTTT. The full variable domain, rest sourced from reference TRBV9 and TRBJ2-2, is DSGVTQTPKHLITATGQRVTLRCSPRSGDLSVYWYQQSLDQGLQFLIQYYNGEERAKGNILERFSAQQFPDLHSELNLSSLELGDSALYFCASRLGGQSTGELFFGEGSRLTVL.

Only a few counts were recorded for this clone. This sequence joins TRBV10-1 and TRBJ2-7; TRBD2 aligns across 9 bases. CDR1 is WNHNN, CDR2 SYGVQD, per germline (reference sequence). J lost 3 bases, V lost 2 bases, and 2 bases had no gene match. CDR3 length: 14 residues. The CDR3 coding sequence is TGCGCCAGCAGTGAGAGACTAGCGGTCTACGAGCAGTACTTC. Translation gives CASSERLAVYEQYF.

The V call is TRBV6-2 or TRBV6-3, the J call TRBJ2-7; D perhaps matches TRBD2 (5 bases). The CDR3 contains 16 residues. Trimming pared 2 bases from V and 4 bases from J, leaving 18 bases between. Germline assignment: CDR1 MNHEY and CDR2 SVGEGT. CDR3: CASSYQLEGTLYEQYF. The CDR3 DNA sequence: TGTGCCAGCAGTTACCAGCTTGAGGGCACCCTTTACGAGCAGTACTTC.